This TCR beta chain was sequenced during a study of blood T cell repertoires in COVID-19. Study summary: T cells, B-cell-depleted T cells, or PBMCs provided the cDNA or gDNA that served as material.

CDR3 length equals 15 residues. Germline CDR1 reads SGHRS; CDR2 reads YFSETQ. Between the trimmed V and J ends, which lost 0 bases and 4 bases, there was a span of 13 bases. Measured with immunoSEQ multiplex PCR; TCRdb has only the in-frame clones, and not every one. The sample lists about 200,000 clones, around 84% occurring once. The sequencing input was peripheral blood. V is TRBV5-1 and J is TRBJ1-2; D may be TRBD1 (6 bases). This sequence was found in a man aged 50-59 years with acute or convalescent COVID-19. This CDR3 is CASSLVDRYSYGYTF. The CDR3 DNA is TGCGCCAGCAGCTTGGTTGACAGGTATAGCTATGGCTACACCTTC.